This T cell receptor beta chain is drawn from a study of CD8 T cells in ankylosing spondylitis. Turning to this clonotype: Its antigen is undetermined.

Each CDR3 protein is one row after TCRdb ran MiXCR on the 5' RACE reads. The table has roughly 700,000 distinct CDR3 sequences, 15% to 20% seen once. Study-level results: One TCR beta motif, made up of 7 or 8 highly homologous variants, appeared characteristic of ankylosing spondylitis blood. Matched ankylosing spondylitis synovial fluid reportedly contained a significantly enriched population of disease-linked clones.

The V and J ends lost 6 bases and 7 bases, in that order; junction bases with no gene match: 9. CDR3 length: 14 residues. Germline V CDR1 and CDR2: SGHTA, FQGNSA. The TCR sequence derives from a male donor with ankylosing spondylitis. The source material was blood, either unsorted or a sorted T cell fraction (not recorded which). The chain uses TRBV7-2 and TRBJ1-5, with TRBD1 matching over 7 bases. The CDR3 DNA reads TGTGCCAGCAGTCGACAGGGATCCAAGCAGCCCCAGCATTTT. Translation: CASSRQGSKQPQHF.